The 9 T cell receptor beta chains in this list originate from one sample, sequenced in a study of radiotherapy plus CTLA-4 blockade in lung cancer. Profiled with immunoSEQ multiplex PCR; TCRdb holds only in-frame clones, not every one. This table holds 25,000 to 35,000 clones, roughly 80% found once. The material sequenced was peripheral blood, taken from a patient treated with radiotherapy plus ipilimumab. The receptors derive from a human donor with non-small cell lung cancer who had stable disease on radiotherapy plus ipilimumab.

CDR3 residues: CASSLGGLINQPQHF. The CDR3 DNA is TGCGCCAGCAGCTTGGGAGGACTGATTAATCAGCCCCAGCATTTT. The chain has TRBV5-1 and TRBJ1-5, with D uncertain. Trimming took 0 bases from V and 4 from J, leaving 11 bases between them. The CDR3 loop spans 15 amino acids. In germline, CDR1 is SGHRS, CDR2 YFSETQ.

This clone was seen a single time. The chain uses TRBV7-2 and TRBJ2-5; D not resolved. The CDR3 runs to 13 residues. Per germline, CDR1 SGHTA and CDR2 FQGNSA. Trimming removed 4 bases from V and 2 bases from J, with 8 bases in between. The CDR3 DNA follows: TGTGCCAGCAGCTGGCGGATTCAAGAGACCCAGTACTTC. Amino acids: CASSWRIQETQYF.

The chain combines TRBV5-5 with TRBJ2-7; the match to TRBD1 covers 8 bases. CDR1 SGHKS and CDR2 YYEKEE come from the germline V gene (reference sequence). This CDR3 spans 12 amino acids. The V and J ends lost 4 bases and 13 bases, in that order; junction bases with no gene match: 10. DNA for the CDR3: TGTGCCAGCAGCCACGGACAGGGTCAGAATTACGTC. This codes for CASSHGQGQNYV.

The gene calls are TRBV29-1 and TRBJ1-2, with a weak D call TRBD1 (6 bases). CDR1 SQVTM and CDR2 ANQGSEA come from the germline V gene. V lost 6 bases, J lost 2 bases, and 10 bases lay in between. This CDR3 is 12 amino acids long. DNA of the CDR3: TGCAGCGTCCTCACAGGGAACTATGGCTACACCTTC. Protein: CSVLTGNYGYTF.

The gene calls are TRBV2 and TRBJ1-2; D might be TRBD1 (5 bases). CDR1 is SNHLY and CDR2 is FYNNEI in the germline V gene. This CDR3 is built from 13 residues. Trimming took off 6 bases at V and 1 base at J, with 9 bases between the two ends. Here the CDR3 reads CASSVDSNYGYTF. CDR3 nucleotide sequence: TGTGCCAGCAGCGTCGACAGTAACTATGGCTACACCTTC.

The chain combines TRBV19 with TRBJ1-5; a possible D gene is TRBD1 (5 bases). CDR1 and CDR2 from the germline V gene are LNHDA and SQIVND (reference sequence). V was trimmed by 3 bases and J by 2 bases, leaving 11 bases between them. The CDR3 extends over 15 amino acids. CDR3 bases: TGTGCCAGTAGTATCCAGGGAAGGGGCAATCAGCCCCAGCATTTT. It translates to CASSIQGRGNQPQHF.

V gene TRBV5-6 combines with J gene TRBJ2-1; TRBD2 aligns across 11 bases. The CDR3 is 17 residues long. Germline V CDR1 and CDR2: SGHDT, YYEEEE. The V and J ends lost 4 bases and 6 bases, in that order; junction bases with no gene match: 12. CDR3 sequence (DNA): TGTGCCAGCAGCCAACGGCGGTGGCTAGCGGGGGGCAATGAGCAGTTCTTC. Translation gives CASSQRRWLAGGNEQFF.

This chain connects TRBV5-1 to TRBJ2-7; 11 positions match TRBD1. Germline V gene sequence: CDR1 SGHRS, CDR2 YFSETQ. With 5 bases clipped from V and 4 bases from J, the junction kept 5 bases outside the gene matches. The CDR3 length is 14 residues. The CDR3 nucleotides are TGCGCCAGCAGACACCGGGACAGGGGGTACGAGCAGTACTTC. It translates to CASRHRDRGYEQYF.

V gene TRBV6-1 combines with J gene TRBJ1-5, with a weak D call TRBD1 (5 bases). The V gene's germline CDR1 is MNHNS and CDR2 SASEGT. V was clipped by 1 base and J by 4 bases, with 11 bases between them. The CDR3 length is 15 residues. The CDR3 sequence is CASSEGLQENQPQHF. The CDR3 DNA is TGTGCCAGCAGTGAAGGCTTACAGGAAAATCAGCCCCAGCATTTT.